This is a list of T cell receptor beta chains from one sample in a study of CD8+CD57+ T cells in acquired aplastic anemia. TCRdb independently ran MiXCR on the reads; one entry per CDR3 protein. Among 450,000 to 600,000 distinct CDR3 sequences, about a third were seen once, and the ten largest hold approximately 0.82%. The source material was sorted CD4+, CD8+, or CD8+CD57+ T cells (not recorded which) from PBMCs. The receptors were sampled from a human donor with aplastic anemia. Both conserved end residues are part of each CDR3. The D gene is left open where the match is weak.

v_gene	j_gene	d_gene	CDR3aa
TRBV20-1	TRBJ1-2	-	CSASGRDEDMSYTF
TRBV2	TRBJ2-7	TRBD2	CASKVGGVEQYF
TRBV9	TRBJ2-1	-	CASSPRDYNEQFF
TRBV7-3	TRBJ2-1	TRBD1	CASGTANEQFF
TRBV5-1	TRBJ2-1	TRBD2	CASSLVAVAGDRSEQFF
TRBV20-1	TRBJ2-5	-	CSASASTGTETQYF
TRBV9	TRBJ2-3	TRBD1	CASSPPRQGVLTDTQYF
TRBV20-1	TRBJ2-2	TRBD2	CSARVPLAGGVGELFF
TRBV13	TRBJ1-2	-	CASSLGVGTSAKSYGYTF
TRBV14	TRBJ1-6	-	CASSQENSPLHF
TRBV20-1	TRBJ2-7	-	CSAEMRDEQYF
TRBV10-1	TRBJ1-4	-	CASVGGRDNEKLFF
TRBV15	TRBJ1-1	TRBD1	CATSRDRDRGLSSF
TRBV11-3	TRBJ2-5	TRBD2	CASSLSAGVGETQYF
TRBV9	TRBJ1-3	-	CASSPTIQMAGNTIYF
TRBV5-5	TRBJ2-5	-	CASSLMGGLETQYF
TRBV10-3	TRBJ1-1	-	CAISQDPSRPEAFF
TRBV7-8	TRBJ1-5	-	CASSRGGGGQPQHF
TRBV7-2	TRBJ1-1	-	CASSRNMNTEAFF
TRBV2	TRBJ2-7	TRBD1	CASSESTQGYEQYF
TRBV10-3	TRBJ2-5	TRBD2	CAISQREGLAGRETQYF
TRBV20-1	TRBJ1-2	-	CSASPGQNNYGYTF
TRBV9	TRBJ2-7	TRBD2	CASSRSAGGAGSDYEQYF
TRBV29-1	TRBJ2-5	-	CSVEIGAETQYF
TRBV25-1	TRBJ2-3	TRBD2	CASSAPRAGGNTDTQYF
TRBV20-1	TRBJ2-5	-	CSDEPQETQYF
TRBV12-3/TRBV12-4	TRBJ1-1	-	CASSLIRTEAFF
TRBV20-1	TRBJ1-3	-	CSARGRAGNTIYF
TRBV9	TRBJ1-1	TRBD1	CASSVDPGGGTEAFF
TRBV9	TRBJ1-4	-	CASGASGEKLFF
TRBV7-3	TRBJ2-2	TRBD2	CASSSATSGRRELFF
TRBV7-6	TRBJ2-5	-	CASSLGQVETQYF
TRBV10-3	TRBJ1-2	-	CASSPQTATYGYTF
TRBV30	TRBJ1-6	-	CAWSVIHKQGSNSPLHF
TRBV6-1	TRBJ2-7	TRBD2	CASTPAGNYEQYF
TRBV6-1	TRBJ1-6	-	CASSDRFNSPLHF
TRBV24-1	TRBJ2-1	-	CATSGDRNNEQFF
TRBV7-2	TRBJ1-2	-	CASSLGQGGYGYTF
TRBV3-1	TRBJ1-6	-	CASGSGSPLHF
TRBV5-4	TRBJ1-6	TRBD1	CASSLYRQGINSPLHF
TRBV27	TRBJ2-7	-	CASTRPDRLGYEQYF
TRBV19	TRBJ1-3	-	CASMYSPGTSGNTIYF
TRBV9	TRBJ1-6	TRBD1	CASSVDRGNSPLHF
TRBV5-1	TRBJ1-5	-	CASSLDGVPQPQHF
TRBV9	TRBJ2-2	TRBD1	CASSGVLGQGFSGELFF
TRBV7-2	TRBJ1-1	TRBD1	CASSLTTGVGTEAFF
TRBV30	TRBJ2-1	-	CACQEQFF
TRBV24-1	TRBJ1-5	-	CATTAGGWQETQHF
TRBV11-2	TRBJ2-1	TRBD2	CASSTPGTSQIRQFF
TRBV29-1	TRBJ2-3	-	CSVEPGADTQYF
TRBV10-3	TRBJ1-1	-	CAISEEVNTEAFF